These 11 T cell receptor beta chains share one sample of origin, sequenced in a study of cytomegalovirus exposure and HLA in healthy donors. The PCR employed 60 Vbeta primers together with 13 Jbeta primers. Generated by immunoSEQ multiplex PCR, the TCRdb table keeps only in-frame clones and is missing some. The sample consists of approximately 210,000 clones, 70% to 80% of them appearing once. Material for sequencing was PBMCs. The receptor set was obtained from a male donor in good health and CMV-seropositive.

The chain couples TRBV19 to TRBJ1-1; D is uncertain. V dropped 4 bases and J dropped 5 bases, with 11 bases sitting between them. Germline V gene sequence: CDR1 LNHDA, CDR2 SQIVND (reference sequence). The CDR3 is 13 amino acids. CDR3 loop: CASSTRGGTEAFF. CDR3 DNA: TGTGCCAGTAGTACCCGGGGAGGGACTGAAGCTTTCTTT.

The genes are TRBV6-1 and TRBJ2-1, with D possibly being TRBD1 (5 bases). V was shortened by 2 bases and J by 0 bases, with 14 bases between the two germline ends. This CDR3 spans 17 amino acids. The germline V gene has CDR1 MNHNS and CDR2 SASEGT. The CDR3 spells CASSEQTVYSSYNEQFF. The CDR3 region has the DNA TGTGCCAGCAGTGAACAGACAGTTTACAGCTCCTACAATGAGCAGTTCTTC.

J is TRBJ2-5 and V is TRBV14; 8 nucleotides match TRBD2. Germline assignment: CDR1 SGHDN and CDR2 FVKESK. This CDR3 has 16 amino acids. V gave up 5 bases and J gave up 7 bases; unmatched junction bases: 15. In DNA, the CDR3 is TGTGCCAGCAGCGAGGGGTCGACTAGCGCCTTTGGGACCCAGTACTTC. Its protein is CASSEGSTSAFGTQYF.

CDR3 region: CASSSPGQADYGYTF. CDR3 nucleotide sequence: TGTGCCAGCAGCTCTCCCGGACAGGCTGACTATGGCTACACCTTC. V gene TRBV5-5 combines with J gene TRBJ1-2; 7 nucleotides agree with TRBD1. CDR1 is SGHKS, CDR2 YYEKEE, per germline (reference sequence). Trimming at V came to 3 bases and at J to 3 bases, leaving 8 bases not matched to a gene. The CDR3 contains 15 residues.

The J gene is TRBJ1-1, the V gene TRBV29-1; D is uncertain. The CDR3 sequence is 12 residues long. V was pared by 3 bases and J by 1 base, with 6 bases between. CDR1 is SQVTM and CDR2 is ANQGSEA in the germline V gene. This CDR3 is CSVEWQNTEAFF. CDR3 DNA: TGCAGCGTTGAGTGGCAGAACACTGAAGCTTTCTTT.

This clone was seen just once. The gene calls are TRBV5-4 and TRBJ2-7, with D possibly matching TRBD1 (6 bases). Per germline, CDR1 SGHNT and CDR2 YYREEE (reference sequence). The CDR3 is made up of 15 amino acids. V was pared by 5 bases and J by 3 bases, with 18 bases between. CDR3 in amino acids: CASSLQQGHDYEQYF. Here the CDR3 DNA reads TGTGCCAGCAGTCTTCAACAGGGCCACGACTACGAGCAGTACTTC. The entire variable domain, with the rest obtained from reference TRBV5-4 and TRBJ2-7, is as follows: ETGVTQSPTHLIKTRGQQVTLRCSSQSGHNTVSWYQQALGQGPQFIFQYYREEENGRGNFPPRFSGLQFPNYSSELNVNALELDDSALYLCASSLQQGHDYEQYFGPGTRLTVT.

This clone was detected only a few times. This sequence joins TRBV4-3 and TRBJ1-1, with D possibly being TRBD1 (6 bases). The CDR3 contains 16 residues. The V and J ends lost 0 bases and 3 bases respectively, with 14 bases between them. Germline V gene data show CDR1 as LGHNA and CDR2 as YSLEER. The CDR3 sequence: CASSQDRRQVYTEAFF. CDR3 nucleotide sequence: TGCGCCAGCAGCCAAGACCGAAGACAGGTTTACACTGAAGCTTTCTTT.

The count of this clone is one. V and J are TRBV7-2 and TRBJ2-5, with 7 bases that match TRBD1. Germline V lookup: CDR1 SGHTA, CDR2 FQGNSA. The CDR3 runs to 14 residues. V lost 4 bases to trimming and J lost 3 bases; unmatched junction nucleotides: 5. The CDR3 DNA follows: TGTGCCAGCAGCTCAGACAGGGCCAAAGAGACCCAGTACTTC. It encodes CASSSDRAKETQYF.

The chain carries TRBV30 and TRBJ2-7; 7 positions match TRBD1. The V gene's germline CDR1 is GTSNPN and CDR2 SVGIG (reference sequence). The CDR3 is made up of 13 amino acids. The J segment lost 6 bases and the V segment lost 5 bases, leaving 10 bases of the junction unmatched. In DNA form, the CDR3 reads TGTGCCTGGTCGGGACAGATCTTCGGCGAGCAGTACTTC. Translation gives CAWSGQIFGEQYF.

This chain connects TRBV5-4 to TRBJ1-5, with 7 bases lining up with TRBD1. V shed 4 bases and J 3 bases; nucleotides not matched to a gene: 4. Germline values: CDR1 SGHNT, CDR2 YYREEE (reference sequence). This CDR3 is 14 amino acids long. Here the CDR3 DNA reads TGTGCCAGCAGCCTAGGGGGCGTCAATCAGCCCCAGCATTTT. It yields the protein CASSLGGVNQPQHF.

The rearrangement uses TRBV29-1 and TRBJ2-2; 14 bases align to TRBD2. The CDR3 loop spans 16 amino acids. The germline gives CDR1 SQVTM, CDR2 ANQGSEA. Trimming at V came to 8 bases and at J to 4 bases, leaving 9 bases not matched to a gene. The CDR3 DNA sequence: TGCAGCATTCCGGGACTAGCGGGAGAGGTCACCGGGGAGCTGTTTTTT. This codes for CSIPGLAGEVTGELFF.